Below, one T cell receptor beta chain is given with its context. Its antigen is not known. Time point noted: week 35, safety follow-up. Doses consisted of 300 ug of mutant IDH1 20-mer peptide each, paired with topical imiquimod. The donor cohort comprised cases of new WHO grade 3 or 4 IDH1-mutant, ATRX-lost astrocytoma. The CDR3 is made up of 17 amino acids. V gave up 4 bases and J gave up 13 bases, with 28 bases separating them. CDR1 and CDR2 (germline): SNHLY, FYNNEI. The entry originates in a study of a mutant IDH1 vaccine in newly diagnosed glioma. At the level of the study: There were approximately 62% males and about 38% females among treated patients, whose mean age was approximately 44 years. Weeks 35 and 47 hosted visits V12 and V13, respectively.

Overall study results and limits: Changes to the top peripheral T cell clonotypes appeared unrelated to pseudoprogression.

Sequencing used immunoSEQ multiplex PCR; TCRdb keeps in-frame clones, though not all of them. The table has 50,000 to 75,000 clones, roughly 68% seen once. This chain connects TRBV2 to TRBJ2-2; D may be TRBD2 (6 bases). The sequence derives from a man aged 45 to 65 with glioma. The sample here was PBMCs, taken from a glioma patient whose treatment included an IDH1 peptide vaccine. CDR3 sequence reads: CASSGSWGGRAVGWLFF. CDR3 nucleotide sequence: TGTGCCAGCAGTGGTTCGTGGGGAGGCAGGGCCGTAGGATGGCTGTTTTTT.